This T cell receptor beta chain derives from a study of cytomegalovirus exposure and HLA in healthy donors. General study points: According to a later analysis, TCR clusters from the first cohort tended to co-occur in the 90 to 150 validation repertoires. More than 150 TCR beta chains were listed as cytomegalovirus-associated. The classifier reportedly diagnosed cytomegalovirus status with high sensitivity and specificity.

Sequencing was performed with immunoSEQ multiplex PCR; in TCRdb, only in-frame clones are kept and a portion is missing. Here the sample spans 45,000 to 65,000 clones, 75% to 95% being singletons. The donors were part of the roughly 120-subject validation cohort, which stood apart from the approximately 670-subject first cohort. Per germline, CDR1 MDHEN and CDR2 SYDVKM. Trimming removed 3 bases from V and 5 bases from J; junction bases left unmatched: 7. This CDR3 comprises 17 residues. On this clone: Its antigen is as yet unknown.

Source material: PBMCs. The chain has TRBV28 and TRBJ2-5; 15 bases fit TRBD2. The receptor was derived from a man aged 18 to 30 in good health and CMV-seronegative. The CDR3: CASSFPAGTSGRETQYF. The CDR3 DNA reads TGTGCCAGCAGTTTCCCCGCCGGGACTAGCGGGAGGGAGACCCAGTACTTC.